The present T cell receptor (beta chain) was sequenced within a study of tumor-infiltrating lymphocytes in primary liver carcinoma. Starting from around 510 ng of total RNA, TCR beta cDNA was produced with a primer in the constant region. Construction of TCR beta libraries relied on three successive nested multiplex PCR rounds employing slightly modified ARM-PCR. Researchers ran the first two PCR rounds for ten to eleven cycles each with TRBV1-TRBV30 forward primers and a C-beta reverse primer. MiXCR, applied by TCRdb to the multiplex PCR reads, yields one record per CDR3 protein. The data show around 88,000 distinct CDR3 sequences, about 70% seen once. Trimming removed 6 bases from V and 2 bases from J; junction bases left unmatched: 8. Germline V gives CDR1 MDHEN, CDR2 SYDVKM. The CDR3 spans 16 residues. Joint extraction of RNA and DNA used roughly 19-32 mg of bulk tissue that was unsorted. Among the patients, all had chronic HBV infection and none had been treated.

J is TRBJ2-5 and V is TRBV28, with 11 bases matching TRBD2. The sequenced material came from tumor-adjacent normal liver tissue. The receptor's source is a man aged 35-49 years with primary liver carcinoma and hepatitis B virus infection. This chain's CDR3 is CASSLGLAEGQETQYF. In nucleotides, the CDR3 is TGTGCCAGCAGCTTGGGACTAGCGGAGGGACAAGAGACCCAGTACTTC.